This TCR beta chain was captured by sequencing in a study of Ad26.COV2.S vaccination and SARS-CoV-2 variants. Study-wide background: Ad26.COV2.S, an intramuscular injection, was given once or twice 56 days apart.

Repertoires were generated with immunoSEQ multiplex PCR, while TCRdb's copy carries only in-frame clones and drops some. The repertoire holds about 680,000 clones, with about 90% as singletons. Treatment given: 15 to 20 received Ad26.COV2.S at low or high dose, single or two shots; roughly five received placebo; per-sample allocation not given. Sampling was performed 63 days after the first vaccine or placebo injection. An 18-55-year-old adult in Boston served as donor. Overall study results and limits: TCR breadth and depth estimates may have understated total T cell responses. Considerable breadth of spike-specific CD8+ and CD4+ T cell responses has reportedly been documented following vaccination.

Germline values: CDR1 GTSNPN, CDR2 SVGIG (reference sequence). V gave up 2 bases and J gave up 0 bases, with 14 bases separating them. This CDR3 has 17 residues. On this clone: The antigen is unknown.

This receptor was obtained from a person between 18 and 65 years old who received the Ad26.COV2.S COVID-19 vaccine or a placebo. The V gene is TRBV30, the J gene TRBJ2-6; D ambiguous. The sample in question was peripheral blood, obtained in a trial of Ad26.COV2.S vaccine versus placebo. In DNA form, the CDR3 reads TGTGCCTGGAGTTCTGCATCCTTTAGCTCTGGGGCCAACGTCCTGACTTTC. Amino acid sequence: CAWSSASFSSGANVLTF.